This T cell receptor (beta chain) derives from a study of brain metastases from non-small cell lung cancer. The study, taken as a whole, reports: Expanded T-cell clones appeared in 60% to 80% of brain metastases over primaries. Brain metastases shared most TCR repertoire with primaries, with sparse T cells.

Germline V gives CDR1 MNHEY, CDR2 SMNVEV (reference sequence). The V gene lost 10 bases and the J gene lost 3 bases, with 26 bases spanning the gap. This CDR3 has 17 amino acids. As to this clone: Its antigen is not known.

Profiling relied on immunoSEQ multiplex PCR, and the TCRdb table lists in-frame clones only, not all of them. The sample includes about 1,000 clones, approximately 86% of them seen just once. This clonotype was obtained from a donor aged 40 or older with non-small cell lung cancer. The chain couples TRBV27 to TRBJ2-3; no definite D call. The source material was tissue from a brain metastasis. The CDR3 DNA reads TGTGCCACCAGCAGGCGCGTGGGTCTAACAACTACAGATACGCAGTATTTT. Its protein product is CATSRRVGLTTTDTQYF.